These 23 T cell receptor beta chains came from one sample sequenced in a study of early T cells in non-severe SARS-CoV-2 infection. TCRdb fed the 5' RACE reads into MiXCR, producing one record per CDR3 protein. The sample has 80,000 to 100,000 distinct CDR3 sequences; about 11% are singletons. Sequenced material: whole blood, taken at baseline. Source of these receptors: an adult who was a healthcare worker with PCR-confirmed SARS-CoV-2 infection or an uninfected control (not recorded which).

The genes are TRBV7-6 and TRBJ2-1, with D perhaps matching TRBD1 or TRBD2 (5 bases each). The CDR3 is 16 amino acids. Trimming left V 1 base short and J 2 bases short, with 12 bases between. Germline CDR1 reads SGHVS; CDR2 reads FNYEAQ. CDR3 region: CASSLEFRDPYNEQFF. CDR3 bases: TGTGCCAGCAGCTTAGAGTTCCGGGACCCCTACAATGAGCAGTTCTTC.

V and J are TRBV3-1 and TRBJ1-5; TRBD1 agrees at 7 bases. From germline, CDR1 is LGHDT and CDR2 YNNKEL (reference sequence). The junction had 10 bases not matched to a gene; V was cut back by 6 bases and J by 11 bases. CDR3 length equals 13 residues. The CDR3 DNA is TGTGCCAGCAGTGAAGGACAGGCCACGTCCCAGCATTTT. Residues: CASSEGQATSQHF.

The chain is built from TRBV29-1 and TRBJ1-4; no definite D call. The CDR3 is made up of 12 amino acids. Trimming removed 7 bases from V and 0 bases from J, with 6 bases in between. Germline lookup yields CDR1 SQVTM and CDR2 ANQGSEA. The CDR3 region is CSAITTNEKLFF. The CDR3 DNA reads TGCAGCGCGATCACAACTAATGAAAAACTGTTTTTT.

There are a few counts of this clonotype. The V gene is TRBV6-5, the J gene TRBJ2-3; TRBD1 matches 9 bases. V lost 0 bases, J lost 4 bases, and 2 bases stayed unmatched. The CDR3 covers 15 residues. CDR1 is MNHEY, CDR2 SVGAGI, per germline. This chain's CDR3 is CASSYSGTGSDTQYF. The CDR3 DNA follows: TGTGCCAGCAGTTACTCGGGGACAGGGTCAGATACGCAGTATTTT.

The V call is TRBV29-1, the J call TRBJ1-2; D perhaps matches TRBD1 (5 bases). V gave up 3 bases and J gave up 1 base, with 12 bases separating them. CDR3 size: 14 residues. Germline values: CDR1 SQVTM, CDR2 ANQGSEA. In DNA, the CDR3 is TGCAGCGTTGAGTCCCCAGGGAATAACTATGGCTACACCTTC. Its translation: CSVESPGNNYGYTF.

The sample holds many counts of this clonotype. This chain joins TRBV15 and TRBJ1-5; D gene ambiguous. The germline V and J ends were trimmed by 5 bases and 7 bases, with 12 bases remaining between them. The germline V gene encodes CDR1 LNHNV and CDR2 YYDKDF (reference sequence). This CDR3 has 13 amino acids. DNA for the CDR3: TGTGCCACCAGCCCTCAGTTGAGACAGCCCCAGCATTTT. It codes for CATSPQLRQPQHF.

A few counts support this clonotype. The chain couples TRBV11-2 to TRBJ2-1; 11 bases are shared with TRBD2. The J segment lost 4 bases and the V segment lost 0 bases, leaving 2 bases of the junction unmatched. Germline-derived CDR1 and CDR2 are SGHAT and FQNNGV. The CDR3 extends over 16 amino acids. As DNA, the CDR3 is TGTGCCAGCAGCTTAGAGATAGCGGGGGGGTACAATGAGCAGTTCTTC. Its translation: CASSLEIAGGYNEQFF.

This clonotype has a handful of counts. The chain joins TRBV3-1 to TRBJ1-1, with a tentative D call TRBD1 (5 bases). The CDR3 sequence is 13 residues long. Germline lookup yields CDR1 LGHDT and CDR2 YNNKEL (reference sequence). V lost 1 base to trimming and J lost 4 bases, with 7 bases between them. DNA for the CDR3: TGTGCCAGCAGCCAAGGAGGGGTCACTGAAGCTTTCTTT. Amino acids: CASSQGGVTEAFF.

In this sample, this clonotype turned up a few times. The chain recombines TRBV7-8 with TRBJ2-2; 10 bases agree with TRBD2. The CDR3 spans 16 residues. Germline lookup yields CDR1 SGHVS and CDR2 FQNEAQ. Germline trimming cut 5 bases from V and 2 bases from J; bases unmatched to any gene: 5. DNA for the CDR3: TGTGCCAGCAGCCGGTCTAGCGGGGGCAACACCGGGGAGCTGTTTTTT. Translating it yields CASSRSSGGNTGELFF.

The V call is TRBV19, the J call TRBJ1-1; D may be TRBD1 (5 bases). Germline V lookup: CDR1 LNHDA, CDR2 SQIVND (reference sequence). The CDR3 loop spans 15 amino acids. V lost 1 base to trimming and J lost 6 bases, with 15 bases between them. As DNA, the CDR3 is TGTGCCAGTAGTATAGGTTGGGGAGGGGCCGCTGAAGCTTTCTTT. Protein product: CASSIGWGGAAEAFF.

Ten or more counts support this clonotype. DNA for the CDR3: TGTGCCAGCAGTCGGGTCTCAAACACTGAAGCTTTCTTT. This codes for CASSRVSNTEAFF. V gene TRBV6-1 combines with J gene TRBJ1-1; D not resolved. The germline V and J ends were trimmed by 5 bases and 2 bases, with 9 bases remaining between them. Germline values: CDR1 MNHNS, CDR2 SASEGT. This CDR3 is 13 amino acids long.

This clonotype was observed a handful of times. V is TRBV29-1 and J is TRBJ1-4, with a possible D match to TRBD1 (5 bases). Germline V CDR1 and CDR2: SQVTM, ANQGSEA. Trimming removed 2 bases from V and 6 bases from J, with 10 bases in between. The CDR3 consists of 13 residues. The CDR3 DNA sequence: TGCAGCGTTGAAAGGGACGGCGATGAAAAACTGTTTTTT. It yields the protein CSVERDGDEKLFF.

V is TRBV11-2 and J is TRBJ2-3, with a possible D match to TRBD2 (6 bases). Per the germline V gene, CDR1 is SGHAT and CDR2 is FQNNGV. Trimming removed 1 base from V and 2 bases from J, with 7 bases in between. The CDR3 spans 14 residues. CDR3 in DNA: TGTGCCAGCAGCTTAGGGGACTTCACAGATACGCAGTATTTT. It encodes CASSLGDFTDTQYF.

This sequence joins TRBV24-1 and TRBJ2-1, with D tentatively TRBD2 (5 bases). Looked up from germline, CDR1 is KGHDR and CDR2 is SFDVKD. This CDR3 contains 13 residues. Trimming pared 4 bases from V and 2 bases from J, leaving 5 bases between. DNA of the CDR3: TGTGCCACCAGTGACGGGGCCTACAATGAGCAGTTCTTC. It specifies CATSDGAYNEQFF.

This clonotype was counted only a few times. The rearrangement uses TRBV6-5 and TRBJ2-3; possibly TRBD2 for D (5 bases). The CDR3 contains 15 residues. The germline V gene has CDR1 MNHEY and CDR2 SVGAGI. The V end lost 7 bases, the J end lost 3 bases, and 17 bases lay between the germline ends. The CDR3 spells CASTPRGLSTDTQYF. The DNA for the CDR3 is TGTGCCAGCACCCCTCGGGGTCTCTCGACAGATACGCAGTATTTT.

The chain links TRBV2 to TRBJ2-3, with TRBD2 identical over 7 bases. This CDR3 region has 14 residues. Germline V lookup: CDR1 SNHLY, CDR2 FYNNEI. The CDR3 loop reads CAYQQVVAGDTQYF. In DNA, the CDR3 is TGTGCTTATCAGCAGGTGGTAGCGGGAGATACGCAGTATTTT.

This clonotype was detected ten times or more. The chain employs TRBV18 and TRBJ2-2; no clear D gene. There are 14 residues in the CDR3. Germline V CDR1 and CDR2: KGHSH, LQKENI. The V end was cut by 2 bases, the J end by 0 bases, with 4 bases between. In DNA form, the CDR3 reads TGTGCCAGCTCACCAGGGACGAACACCGGGGAGCTGTTTTTT. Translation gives CASSPGTNTGELFF.

The CDR3 DNA reads as TGTGCCAGCAGCCCTGTTACAGATTTTAACACTGAAGCTTTCTTT. Translating gives CASSPVTDFNTEAFF. The V call is TRBV28, the J call TRBJ1-1; no clear D gene. Germline loops: CDR1 MDHEN, CDR2 SYDVKM. Trimming pared 6 bases from V and 2 bases from J, leaving 16 bases between. The CDR3 covers 15 residues. The full variable domain, with the rest looked up from reference TRBV28 and TRBJ1-1, is DVKVTQSSRYLVKRTGEKVFLECVQDMDHENMFWYRQDPGLGLRLIYFSYDVKMKEKGDIPEGYSVSREKKERFSLILESASTNQTSMYLCASSPVTDFNTEAFFGQGTRLTVV.

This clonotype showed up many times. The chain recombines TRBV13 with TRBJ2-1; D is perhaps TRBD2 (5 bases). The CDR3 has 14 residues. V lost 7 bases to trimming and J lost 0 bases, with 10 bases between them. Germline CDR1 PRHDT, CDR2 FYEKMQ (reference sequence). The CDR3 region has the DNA TGTGCCAGCACGTTCCGGGGCTCCTACAATGAGCAGTTCTTC. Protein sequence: CASTFRGSYNEQFF.

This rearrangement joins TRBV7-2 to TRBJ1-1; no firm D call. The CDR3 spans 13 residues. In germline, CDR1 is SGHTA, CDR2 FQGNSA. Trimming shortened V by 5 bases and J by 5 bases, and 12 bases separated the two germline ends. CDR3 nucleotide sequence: TGTGCCAGCAGCGAGAATAGTGGGACTGAAGCTTTCTTT. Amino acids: CASSENSGTEAFF.

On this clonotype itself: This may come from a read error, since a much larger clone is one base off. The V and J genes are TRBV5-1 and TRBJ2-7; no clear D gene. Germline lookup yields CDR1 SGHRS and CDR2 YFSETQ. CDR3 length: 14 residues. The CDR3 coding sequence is TGCGCCCGCAGCTTGTCGCAAGACTCCTACGAGCAGTACTTC. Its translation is CARSLSQDSYEQYF.

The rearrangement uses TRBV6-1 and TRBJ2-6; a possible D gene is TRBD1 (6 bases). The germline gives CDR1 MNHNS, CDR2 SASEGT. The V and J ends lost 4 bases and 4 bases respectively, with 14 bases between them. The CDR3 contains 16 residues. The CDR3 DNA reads TGTGCCAGCAGTGGAACCAGGGGATCGGGGGCCAACGTCCTGACTTTC. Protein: CASSGTRGSGANVLTF.

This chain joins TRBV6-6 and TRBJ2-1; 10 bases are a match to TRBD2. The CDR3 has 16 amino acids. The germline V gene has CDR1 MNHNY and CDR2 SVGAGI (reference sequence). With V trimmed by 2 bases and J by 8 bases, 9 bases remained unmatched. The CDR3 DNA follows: TGTGCCAGCAGTTACCGGGCTAGCGGGGGTGTGGATGAGCAGTTCTTC. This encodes CASSYRASGGVDEQFF.